The clone carrying this T cell receptor (beta chain) was detected ten times or more. The antigen is not known. There are 11 residues in the CDR3. V was pared by 5 bases and J by 4 bases, with 6 bases between. The V gene's germline CDR1 is SGHTA and CDR2 FQGNSA. The source of the sample is a study of T cells in Graves' hyperthyroidism and ophthalmopathy. Overall study results and limits: The model identified upcoming ophthalmopathy a median around 6 months ahead of onset. Most thyroid clonotypes that were expanded above 0.001 also turned up in blood.

RNA transcripts provided the source from which TCR beta CDR3 regions were amplified. First-round RT-PCR with HTBI primers amplified the TCR CDR3 region. One entry per CDR3 protein, called by TCRdb with MiXCR from the multiplex PCR reads. The sample has under 650,000 distinct CDR3 sequences, under 20% seen once. The V gene is TRBV7-2, the J gene TRBJ2-7; D is undetermined. This receptor was obtained from a woman in her 30s with Graves' hyperthyroidism. Sequenced input: blood. In DNA, the CDR3 is TGTGCCAGCAGCCAGGAATACGAGCAGTACTTC. Translating gives CASSQEYEQYF.